This T cell receptor (beta chain) appears in the sequencing data of a study of radiation and T cells in renal cell carcinoma. Time point noted: blood 4 weeks post-SBRT, at nephrectomy. Treatment reported: 15 Gy SBRT to primary tumor, nephrectomy 4 weeks later. Profiling relied on immunoSEQ multiplex PCR, and the TCRdb table lists in-frame clones only, not all of them. The sample lists 150,000 to 200,000 clones, around 90% occurring once. The V and J ends lost 3 bases and 3 bases respectively, with 9 bases between them. Germline-derived CDR1 and CDR2 are LNHDA and SQIVND (reference sequence). The CDR3 is made up of 15 amino acids.

The sequences come from blood, collected from a patient whose treatment included radiotherapy and nephrectomy. This TCR was recovered from a woman aged 45-59 years with renal cell carcinoma. The J gene is TRBJ2-6, the V gene TRBV19; D gene unclear. This CDR3 reads CASSIMGNGANVLTF. CDR3 bases: TGTGCCAGTAGTATCATGGGAAATGGGGCCAACGTCCTGACTTTC.